A single sample is the source of the 8 T cell receptor beta chains below, sequenced in a study of OX40 agonist ivuxolimab in advanced cancers. Libraries were made using the immunoSEQ multiplex PCR assay. Imported from immuneACCESS, the table was reduced by TCRdb to in-frame sequences with V and J called. These copies leave out some clones; in studies compared against another copy, an unresolved V gene accounts for under half, and the cause of the remainder is not known. This sample is represented by approximately 21,000 clones; 80% to 90% of them were singletons. The ten most abundant clones make up around 26% of the sample. The input for sequencing was CD4+ or CD8+ T cells sorted from blood, taken in a trial of the OX40 agonist ivuxolimab. The receptors shown here come from an adult with an advanced solid tumor such as melanoma, head and neck, liver or kidney cancer.

This sequence joins TRBV5-1 and TRBJ2-3; D unclear. Germline V lookup: CDR1 SGHRS, CDR2 YFSETQ. There are 15 residues in the CDR3. Trimming stripped 0 bases from V and 3 bases from J, with 11 bases between. The CDR3 protein is CASSLEVGLTDTQYF. The CDR3 coding sequence is TGCGCCAGCAGCTTGGAAGTTGGCCTTACAGATACGCAGTATTTT.

The J gene is TRBJ1-3, the V gene TRBV19; unclear D gene. Germline V CDR1 and CDR2: LNHDA, SQIVND (reference sequence). There are 11 residues in the CDR3. Trimming shortened V by 11 bases and J by 4 bases, and 9 bases separated the two germline ends. CDR3 sequence (DNA): TGTGCCGGATTACAGGGAAACACCATATATTTT. Translation: CAGLQGNTIYF.

The CDR3 reads CASSFNSGRASYEQYF. In nucleotides, the CDR3 is TGTGCCAGCAGTTTTAACAGCGGGAGGGCATCCTACGAGCAGTACTTC. The chain employs TRBV27 and TRBJ2-7, with 10 bases lining up with TRBD2. CDR3 size: 16 residues. In germline, CDR1 is MNHEY, CDR2 SMNVEV (reference sequence). Losses at the gene ends were 3 bases for V and 1 base for J; bases not matched to a gene: 6.

The chain is built from TRBV30 and TRBJ1-3; tentatively, D is TRBD1 (6 bases). V shed 4 bases and J shed 1 base, with 8 bases lying between them. Per germline, CDR1 GTSNPN and CDR2 SVGIG (reference sequence). CDR3 length: 13 amino acids. CDR3 residues: CAWTTGSGNTIYF. The CDR3 bases are TGTGCCTGGACCACAGGGTCTGGAAACACCATATATTTT.

V is TRBV6-5 and J is TRBJ2-7; D possibly uses TRBD1 or TRBD2 (6 bases each). Germline CDR1 reads MNHEY; CDR2 reads SVGAGI. The V and J ends lost 5 bases and 1 base respectively, with 15 bases between them. The CDR3 has 15 residues. Here the CDR3 DNA reads TGTGCCAGCAGTGGGGGGACACCCGATTCCTACGAGCAGTACTTC. It yields the protein CASSGGTPDSYEQYF.

The CDR3 region has the DNA TGTGCCAGCAGCTTGGGGACAGGGGCTAATTCACCCCTCCACTTT. This translates into CASSLGTGANSPLHF. The rearrangement uses TRBV7-9 and TRBJ1-6; 10 bases align to TRBD1. Germline V CDR1 and CDR2: SEHNR, FQNEAQ (reference sequence). The V gene end was trimmed by 3 bases and the J gene end by 6 bases; junction bases not matched to a gene: 2. The length of the CDR3 is 15 residues.

In this sample, this clone is large. The CDR3, as DNA: TGTGCCACCGAACCCGGGACTAGCGCCTACAATGAGCAGTTCTTC. This codes for CATEPGTSAYNEQFF. The V and J genes are TRBV19 and TRBJ2-1, with 10 bases aligning to TRBD2. Germline trimming cut 10 bases from V and 2 bases from J; bases unmatched to any gene: 8. This CDR3 is 15 amino acids long. CDR1 and CDR2 (germline): LNHDA, SQIVND (reference sequence).

The gene calls are TRBV27 and TRBJ2-1, with TRBD1 matching over 10 bases. The CDR3 contains 15 residues. Germline lookup yields CDR1 MNHEY and CDR2 SMNVEV (reference sequence). Unmatched junction bases numbered 11, after V lost 5 bases and J lost 10 bases. In DNA, the CDR3 is TGTGCCAGCAGTCCCGACAGGGGGCAGGCCTGGGAGCAGTTCTTC. Protein: CASSPDRGQAWEQFF.